Shown below are 7 T cell receptor beta chains from a single sample sequenced in a study of blood T cell repertoires in COVID-19. The method was immunoSEQ multiplex PCR; TCRdb's version includes in-frame clones alone and lacks a portion of them. The table has roughly 440,000 clones, about 91% seen once. Input material: peripheral blood. Source of these receptors: a woman in her forties or fifties with COVID-19, enrolled during active disease.

This sequence joins TRBV7-9 and TRBJ2-2; tentative D call: TRBD2 (6 bases). V was trimmed by 5 bases and J by 1 base, leaving 14 bases between them. CDR3 size: 16 residues. Germline CDR1 reads SEHNR; CDR2 reads FQNEAQ (reference sequence). CDR3 coding DNA: TGTGCCAGCAGCCCCCGGGGGAGTAAGAACACCGGGGAGCTGTTTTTT. Amino acids: CASSPRGSKNTGELFF.

The V call is TRBV28, the J call TRBJ1-5; D unresolved. Looked up from germline, CDR1 is MDHEN and CDR2 is SYDVKM. The CDR3 runs 15 residues. Trimming left V 2 bases short and J 0 bases short, with 8 bases between. CDR3 loop: CASSLRVFSNQPQHF. CDR3 nucleotide sequence: TGTGCCAGCAGTTTACGGGTTTTTAGCAATCAGCCCCAGCATTTT.

The rearrangement links TRBV7-9 to TRBJ1-2; a possible D gene is TRBD1 (5 bases). V was trimmed by 5 bases and J by 4 bases, leaving 11 bases between them. The CDR3 runs to 13 residues. The germline CDR1 and CDR2 sequences are SEHNR and FQNEAQ (reference sequence). CDR3: CASSVGGSYGYTF. The DNA of the CDR3 is TGTGCCAGCAGCGTGGGGGGGAGCTATGGCTACACCTTC.

The V call is TRBV19, the J call TRBJ2-3, with 8 positions matching TRBD2. J gave up 9 bases and V 5 bases, and 10 bases lay outside the gene matches. CDR3 size: 14 residues. Germline-derived CDR1 and CDR2 are LNHDA and SQIVND (reference sequence). Written as DNA, the CDR3 is TGTGCCAGTAGTGCGGGGGGTTTAGTTATGACGCAGTATTTT. Translated, it gives CASSAGGLVMTQYF. Together with reference TRBV19 and TRBJ2-3, the CDR3 gives the full variable domain: DGGITQSPKYLFRKEGQNVTLSCEQNLNHDAMYWYRQDPGQGLRLIYYSQIVNDFQKGDIAEGYSVSREKKESFPLTVTSAQKNPTAFYLCASSAGGLVMTQYFGPGTRLTVL.

This rearrangement joins TRBV5-1 to TRBJ1-1; TRBD1 aligns across 7 bases. The CDR3 loop spans 18 amino acids. V lost 4 bases and J lost 0; bases outside the gene matches: 15. Germline lookup yields CDR1 SGHRS and CDR2 YFSETQ. The CDR3 coding sequence is TGCGCCAGCAGCCGGCCCCGTCAGGGGGGAATCATGAACACTGAAGCTTTCTTT. Encoded protein: CASSRPRQGGIMNTEAFF.

The V and J genes are TRBV10-3 and TRBJ1-3; D unclear. Germline V CDR1 and CDR2: ENHRY, SYGVKD. The V end was cut by 7 bases, the J end by 0 bases, with 13 bases between. This CDR3 is built from 15 residues. The CDR3 sequence: CAIKGEAFSGNTIYF. In DNA form, the CDR3 reads TGTGCCATCAAGGGAGAGGCTTTCTCTGGAAACACCATATATTTT.

The V and J genes are TRBV10-3 and TRBJ1-3; TRBD1 might be the D (5 bases). Germline lookup yields CDR1 ENHRY and CDR2 SYGVKD. This CDR3 comprises 14 residues. Between the trimmed V and J ends, which lost 6 bases and 3 bases, there was a span of 12 bases. The CDR3 bases are TGTGCCATCAGCCAGGGCGGTGGTGGAAACACCATATATTTT. Its protein product is CAISQGGGGNTIYF.